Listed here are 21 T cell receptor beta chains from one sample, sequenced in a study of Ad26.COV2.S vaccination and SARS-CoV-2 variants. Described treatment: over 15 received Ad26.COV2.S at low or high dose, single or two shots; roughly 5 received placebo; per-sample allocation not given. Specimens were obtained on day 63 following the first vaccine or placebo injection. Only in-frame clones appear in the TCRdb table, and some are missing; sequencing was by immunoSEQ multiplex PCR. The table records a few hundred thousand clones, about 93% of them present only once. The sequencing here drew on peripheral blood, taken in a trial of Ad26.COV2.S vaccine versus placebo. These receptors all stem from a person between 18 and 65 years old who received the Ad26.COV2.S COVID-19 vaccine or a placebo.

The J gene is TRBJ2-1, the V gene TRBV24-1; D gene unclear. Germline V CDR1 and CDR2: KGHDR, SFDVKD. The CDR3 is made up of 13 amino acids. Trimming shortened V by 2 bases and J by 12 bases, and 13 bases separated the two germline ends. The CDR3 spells CATSDSAIRWQFF. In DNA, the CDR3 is TGTGCCACCAGTGATTCTGCCATTAGGTGGCAGTTCTTC.

CDR3 protein: CASSLWAGDQPQHF. The CDR3 DNA sequence: TGCGCCAGCAGCTTGTGGGCAGGGGATCAGCCCCAGCATTTT. This sequence joins TRBV5-1 and TRBJ1-5; D may be TRBD1 (6 bases). This CDR3 is built from 14 residues. Trimming left V 1 base short and J 5 bases short, with 10 bases between. Germline V gene data show CDR1 as SGHRS and CDR2 as YFSETQ. The full variable domain, with the rest looked up from reference TRBV5-1 and TRBJ1-5, is KAGVTQTPRYLIKTRGQQVTLSCSPISGHRSVSWYQQTPGQGLQFLFEYFSETQRNKGNFPGRFSGRQFSNSRSEMNVSTLELGDSALYLCASSLWAGDQPQHFGDGTRLSIL.

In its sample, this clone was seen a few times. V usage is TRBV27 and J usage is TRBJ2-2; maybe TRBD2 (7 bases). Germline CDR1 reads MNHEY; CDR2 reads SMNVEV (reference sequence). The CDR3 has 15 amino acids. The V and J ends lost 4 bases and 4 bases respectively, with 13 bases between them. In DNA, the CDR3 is TGTGCCAGCAGTTGGATTAGGGGGGGCACCGGGGAGCTGTTTTTT. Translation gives CASSWIRGGTGELFF.

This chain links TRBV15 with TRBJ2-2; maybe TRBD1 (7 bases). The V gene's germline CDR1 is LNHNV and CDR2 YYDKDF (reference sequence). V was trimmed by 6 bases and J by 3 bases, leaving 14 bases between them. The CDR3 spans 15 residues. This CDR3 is CATRGDRDYTGELFF. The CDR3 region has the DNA TGTGCCACCAGGGGTGACAGGGACTACACCGGGGAGCTGTTTTTT. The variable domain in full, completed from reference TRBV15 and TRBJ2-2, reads DAMVIQNPRYQVTQFGKPVTLSCSQTLNHNVMYWYQQKSSQAPKLLFHYYDKDFNNEADTPDNFQSRRPNTSFCFLDIRSPGLGDTAMYLCATRGDRDYTGELFFGEGSRLTVL.

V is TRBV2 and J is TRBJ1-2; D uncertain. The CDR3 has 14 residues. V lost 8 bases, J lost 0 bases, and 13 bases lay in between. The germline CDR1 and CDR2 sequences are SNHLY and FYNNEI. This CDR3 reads CASGPETANYGYTF. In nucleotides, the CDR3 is TGTGCCAGCGGGCCTGAGACGGCTAACTATGGCTACACCTTC.

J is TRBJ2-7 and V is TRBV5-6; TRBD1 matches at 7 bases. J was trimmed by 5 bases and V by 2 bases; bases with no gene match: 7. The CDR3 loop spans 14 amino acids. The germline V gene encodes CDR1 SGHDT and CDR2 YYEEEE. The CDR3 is CASSFPGQSNEQYF. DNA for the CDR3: TGTGCCAGCAGCTTTCCGGGACAGTCGAACGAGCAGTACTTC.

CDR3 sequence reads: CASSLAGQLTDTQYF. The CDR3 nucleotides read TGTGCCAGCAGCTTGGCGGGACAGCTCACAGATACGCAGTATTTT. V and J are TRBV5-4 and TRBJ2-3; 7 bases are a match to TRBD1. The CDR3 has 15 amino acids. Germline V gene sequence: CDR1 SGHNT, CDR2 YYREEE (reference sequence). Trimming removed 0 bases from V and 2 bases from J; junction bases left unmatched: 3. The complete variable domain, with remaining parts taken from reference TRBV5-4 and TRBJ2-3, reads ETGVTQSPTHLIKTRGQQVTLRCSSQSGHNTVSWYQQALGQGPQFIFQYYREEENGRGNFPPRFSGLQFPNYSSELNVNALELDDSALYLCASSLAGQLTDTQYFGPGTRLTVL.

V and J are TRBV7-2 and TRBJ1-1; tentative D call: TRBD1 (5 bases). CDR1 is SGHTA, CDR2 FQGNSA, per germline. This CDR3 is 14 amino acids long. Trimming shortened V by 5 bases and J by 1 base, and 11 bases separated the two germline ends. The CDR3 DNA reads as TGTGCCAGCAGCACCGGGGGGTGGAACACTGAAGCTTTCTTT. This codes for CASSTGGWNTEAFF. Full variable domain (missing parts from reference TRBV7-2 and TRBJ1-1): GAGVSQSPSNKVTEKGKDVELRCDPISGHTALYWYRQSLGQGLEFLIYFQGNSAPDKSGLPSDRFSAERTGGSVSTLTIQRTQQEDSAVYLCASSTGGWNTEAFFGQGTRLTVV.

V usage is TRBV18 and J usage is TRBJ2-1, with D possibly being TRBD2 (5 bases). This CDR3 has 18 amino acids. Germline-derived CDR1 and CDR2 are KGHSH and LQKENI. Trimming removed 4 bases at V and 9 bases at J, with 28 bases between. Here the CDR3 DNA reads TGTGCCAGCTCACACGGGCGAGTAGCGACCATCTTTCCCACTGAGCAGTTCTTC. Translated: CASSHGRVATIFPTEQFF. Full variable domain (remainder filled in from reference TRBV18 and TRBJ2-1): NAGVMQNPRHLVRRRGQEARLRCSPMKGHSHVYWYRQLPEEGLKFMVYLQKENIIDESGMPKERFSAEFPKEGPSILRIQQVVRGDSAAYFCASSHGRVATIFPTEQFFGPGTRLTVL.

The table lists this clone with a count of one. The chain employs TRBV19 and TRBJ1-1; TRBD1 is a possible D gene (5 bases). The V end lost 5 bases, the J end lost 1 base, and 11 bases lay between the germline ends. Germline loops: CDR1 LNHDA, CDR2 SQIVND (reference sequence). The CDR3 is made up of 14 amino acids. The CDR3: CASSSHGQNTEAFF. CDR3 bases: TGTGCCAGTAGTTCGCATGGACAGAACACTGAAGCTTTCTTT. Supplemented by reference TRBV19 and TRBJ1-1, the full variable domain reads DGGITQSPKYLFRKEGQNVTLSCEQNLNHDAMYWYRQDPGQGLRLIYYSQIVNDFQKGDIAEGYSVSREKKESFPLTVTSAQKNPTAFYLCASSSHGQNTEAFFGQGTRLTVV.

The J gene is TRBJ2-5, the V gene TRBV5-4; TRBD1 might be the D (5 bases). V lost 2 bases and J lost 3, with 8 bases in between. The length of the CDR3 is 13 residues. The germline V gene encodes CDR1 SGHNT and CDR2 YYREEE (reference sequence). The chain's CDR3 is CASSFIGEETQYF. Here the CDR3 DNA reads TGTGCCAGCAGCTTTATAGGGGAAGAGACCCAGTACTTC.

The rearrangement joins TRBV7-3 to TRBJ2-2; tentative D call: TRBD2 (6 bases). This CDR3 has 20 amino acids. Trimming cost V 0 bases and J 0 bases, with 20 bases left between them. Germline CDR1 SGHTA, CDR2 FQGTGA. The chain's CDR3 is CASSLTPYTSSLSNTGELFF. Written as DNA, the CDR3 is TGTGCCAGCAGCTTAACACCATATACTAGCTCGTTATCGAACACCGGGGAGCTGTTTTTT.

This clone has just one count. CDR3 protein: CAWSGDRGIGNEQYF. The DNA of the CDR3 is TGTGCCTGGAGCGGGGACAGGGGCATCGGGAACGAGCAGTACTTC. The chain employs TRBV30 and TRBJ2-7; TRBD1 agrees at 10 bases. CDR3 length: 15 residues. Germline CDR1 GTSNPN, CDR2 SVGIG (reference sequence). The V and J ends lost 3 bases and 5 bases, in that order; junction bases with no gene match: 10.

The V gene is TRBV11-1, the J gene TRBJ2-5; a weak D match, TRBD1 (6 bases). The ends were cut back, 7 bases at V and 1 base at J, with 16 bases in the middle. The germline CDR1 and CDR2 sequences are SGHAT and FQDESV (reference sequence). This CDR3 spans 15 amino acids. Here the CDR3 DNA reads TGTGCCAGCAACCCGGGACAATTTACCCAAGAGACCCAGTACTTC. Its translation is CASNPGQFTQETQYF.

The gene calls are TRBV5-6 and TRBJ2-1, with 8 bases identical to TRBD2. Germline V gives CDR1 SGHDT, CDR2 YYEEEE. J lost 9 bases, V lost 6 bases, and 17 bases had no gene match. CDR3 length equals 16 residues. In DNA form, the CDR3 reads TGTGCCAGCACCAAGGTTGGGACTAGTCTTTACGGTGAGCAGTTCTTC. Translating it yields CASTKVGTSLYGEQFF. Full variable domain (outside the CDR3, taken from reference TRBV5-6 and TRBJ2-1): DAGVTQSPTHLIKTRGQQVTLRCSPKSGHDTVSWYQQALGQGPQFIFQYYEEEERQRGNFPDRFSGHQFPNYSSELNVNALLLGDSALYLCASTKVGTSLYGEQFFGPGTRLTVL.

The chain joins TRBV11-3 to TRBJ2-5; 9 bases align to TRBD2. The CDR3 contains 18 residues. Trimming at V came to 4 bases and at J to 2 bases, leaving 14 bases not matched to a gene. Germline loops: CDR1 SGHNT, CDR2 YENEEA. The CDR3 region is CASSSGRRSSGRQETQYF. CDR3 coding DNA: TGTGCCAGCAGCTCCGGGCGGAGGTCCAGCGGGAGGCAAGAGACCCAGTACTTC.

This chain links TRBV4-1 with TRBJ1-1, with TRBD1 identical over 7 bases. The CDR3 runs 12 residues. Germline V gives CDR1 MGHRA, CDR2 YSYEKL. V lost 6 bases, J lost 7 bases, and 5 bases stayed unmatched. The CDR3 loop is CASSPGGGEAFF. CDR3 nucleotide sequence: TGCGCCAGCAGTCCAGGGGGAGGTGAAGCTTTCTTT.

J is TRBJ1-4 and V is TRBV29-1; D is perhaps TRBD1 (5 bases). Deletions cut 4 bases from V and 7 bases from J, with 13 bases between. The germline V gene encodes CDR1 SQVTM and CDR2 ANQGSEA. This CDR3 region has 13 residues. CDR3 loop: CSVGQSLGEKLFF. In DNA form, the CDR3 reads TGCAGCGTTGGACAGTCCCTCGGTGAAAAACTGTTTTTT.

CDR3 protein: CSVPGGAQETQYF. In DNA, the CDR3 is TGCAGCGTTCCCGGGGGGGCCCAAGAGACCCAGTACTTC. The chain couples TRBV29-1 to TRBJ2-5, with 8 bases fitting TRBD2. The junction had 3 bases not matched to a gene; V was cut back by 5 bases and J by 1 base. The CDR3 length is 13 residues. Germline-derived CDR1 and CDR2 are SQVTM and ANQGSEA.

The DNA of the CDR3 is TGTGCCAGCAGTCTTCACCCGGGACGTAATAGCAATCAGCCCCAGCATTTT. The encoded protein is CASSLHPGRNSNQPQHF. V gene TRBV6-6 combines with J gene TRBJ1-5; TRBD1 might be the D (5 bases). The CDR3 sequence is 17 residues long. The V gene's germline CDR1 is MNHNY and CDR2 SVGAGI (reference sequence). V dropped 5 bases and J dropped 0 bases, with 17 bases sitting between them.

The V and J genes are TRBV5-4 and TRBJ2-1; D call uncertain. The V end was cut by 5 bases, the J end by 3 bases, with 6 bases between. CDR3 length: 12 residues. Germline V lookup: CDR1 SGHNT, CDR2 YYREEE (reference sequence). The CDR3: CASRTDYNEQFF. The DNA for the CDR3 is TGTGCCAGCAGAACCGACTACAATGAGCAGTTCTTC.